Presented here are 25 T cell receptor beta chains from one specimen sequenced in a study of memory CD4+ T cells and cytomegalovirus serostatus. Only in-frame clones appear in the TCRdb table, and some are missing; sequencing was by immunoSEQ multiplex PCR. The sample has about 58,000 clones, more than 65% seen once; the top ten hold approximately 0.5%. The sort gate was single viable CD3+CD4+CD8-CD45RO+ cells for memory CD4+ T cells. The sequencing input was memory CD4+ T cells from blood. All receptors derive from an adult in good health and CMV-seronegative. Some clones in this sample may be carry-over from other donors' samples.

J is TRBJ1-2 and V is TRBV18; D ambiguous. Germline V CDR1 and CDR2: KGHSH, LQKENI. V shed 0 bases and J shed 8 bases, with 13 bases lying between them. The CDR3 has 14 amino acids. The DNA for the CDR3 is TGTGCCAGCTCACCACCGGGAGGTCTAAGGGGCTACACCTTC. Translation gives CASSPPGGLRGYTF. Variable domain in full (rest from reference TRBV18 and TRBJ1-2): NAGVMQNPRHLVRRRGQEARLRCSPMKGHSHVYWYRQLPEEGLKFMVYLQKENIIDESGMPKERFSAEFPKEGPSILRIQQVVRGDSAAYFCASSPPGGLRGYTFGSGTRLTVV.

This clone came up once. The chain recombines TRBV2 with TRBJ1-5, with D unclear. CDR3 length: 12 residues. The V gene lost 6 bases and the J gene lost 9 bases, with 12 bases spanning the gap. Germline V gene sequence: CDR1 SNHLY, CDR2 FYNNEI. The CDR3 sequence is CASRGERGPQHF. The CDR3 bases are TGTGCCAGCAGGGGAGAACGGGGGCCCCAGCATTTT. Full variable domain (outside the CDR3, taken from reference TRBV2 and TRBJ1-5): EPEVTQTPSHQVTQMGQEVILRCVPISNHLYFYWYRQILGQKVEFLVSFYNNEISEKSEIFDDQFSVERPDGSNFTLKIRSTKLEDSAMYFCASRGERGPQHFGDGTRLSIL.

The chain carries TRBV28 and TRBJ1-5; D unclear. Germline V gene lookup returns CDR1 MDHEN and CDR2 SYDVKM. V was cut by 5 bases and J by 0 bases, with 11 bases left in between. The CDR3 spans 15 residues. CDR3 nucleotide sequence: TGTGCCAGCAGTGCCCCCCAGGTTAGCAATCAGCCCCAGCATTTT. Protein product: CASSAPQVSNQPQHF.

V gene TRBV6-6 combines with J gene TRBJ2-7; 7 nucleotides align to TRBD1. The CDR3 has 14 amino acids. Germline lookup yields CDR1 MNHNY and CDR2 SVGAGI (reference sequence). The V gene end was trimmed by 5 bases and the J gene end by 0 bases; junction bases not matched to a gene: 4. DNA for the CDR3: TGTGCCAGCAGTACAGGGGTAGGCTCCTACGAGCAGTACTTC. It specifies CASSTGVGSYEQYF.

The rearrangement links TRBV5-4 to TRBJ2-5; D could derive from TRBD1 or TRBD2 (5 bases each). Germline CDR1 and CDR2: SGHNT and YYREEE (reference sequence). V was pared by 4 bases and J by 3 bases, with 13 bases between. CDR3 size: 14 residues. Here the CDR3 reads CASSAAGAKETQYF. CDR3 sequence (DNA): TGTGCCAGCAGCGCAGCCGGGGCCAAAGAGACCCAGTACTTC.

This clone was seen only once. The chain carries TRBV19 and TRBJ2-1; D remains ambiguous. V gave up 5 bases and J gave up 11 bases, with 13 bases separating them. CDR1 is LNHDA, CDR2 SQIVND, per germline (reference sequence). The CDR3 contains 12 residues. CDR3 protein: CASSGNKNKQFF. CDR3 sequence (DNA): TGTGCCAGTAGTGGAAACAAGAATAAGCAGTTCTTC.

This clone was counted only a few times. This chain joins TRBV9 and TRBJ2-2; D assignment may be TRBD1 or TRBD2 (7 bases each). The CDR3 is made up of 16 amino acids. Germline values: CDR1 SGDLS, CDR2 YYNGEE. V dropped 4 bases and J dropped 2 bases, with 15 bases sitting between them. The CDR3 DNA follows: TGTGCCAGCAGCCCCCTGGGAGGGGGCAACACCGGGGAGCTGTTTTTT. Translating it yields CASSPLGGGNTGELFF.

This clone turned up a few times. The chain has TRBV19 and TRBJ2-2; TRBD1 agrees at 11 bases. There are 15 residues in the CDR3. In germline, CDR1 is LNHDA, CDR2 SQIVND (reference sequence). V dropped 4 bases and J dropped 4; count of bases not matched to a gene: 2. This CDR3 reads CASSNGQGATGELFF. In DNA form, the CDR3 reads TGTGCCAGTAGTAACGGACAGGGGGCCACCGGGGAGCTGTTTTTT. The whole variable domain, remainder taken from reference TRBV19 and TRBJ2-2, is DGGITQSPKYLFRKEGQNVTLSCEQNLNHDAMYWYRQDPGQGLRLIYYSQIVNDFQKGDIAEGYSVSREKKESFPLTVTSAQKNPTAFYLCASSNGQGATGELFFGEGSRLTVL.

The J gene is TRBJ2-7, the V gene TRBV7-2; TRBD1 matches at 8 bases. V was pared by 3 bases and J by 2 bases, with 6 bases of the junction left unmatched. The CDR3 extends over 15 amino acids. Germline V gene sequence: CDR1 SGHTA, CDR2 FQGNSA. In nucleotides, the CDR3 is TGTGCCAGCAGCTTTACAACACAGGGGGCCTACGAGCAGTACTTC. This sequence encodes CASSFTTQGAYEQYF.

The chain uses TRBV25-1 and TRBJ2-1, with a possible D match to TRBD2 (6 bases). CDR1 and CDR2 (germline): MGHDK, SYGVNS. Trimming took off 0 bases at V and 1 base at J, with 10 bases between the two ends. CDR3 length equals 16 residues. The CDR3 DNA reads TGTGCCAGCAGTGAATATGGTGCGGGGTCCTACAATGAGCAGTTCTTC. Translated: CASSEYGAGSYNEQFF.

The chain is built from TRBV10-3 and TRBJ2-1; D remains ambiguous. Per the germline V gene, CDR1 is ENHRY and CDR2 is SYGVKD. V was shortened by 5 bases and J by 6 bases, with 14 bases between the two germline ends. This CDR3 comprises 14 residues. This CDR3 reads CAISTGPPANEQFF. The DNA for the CDR3 is TGTGCCATCAGTACCGGGCCCCCCGCCAATGAGCAGTTCTTC.

V usage is TRBV28 and J usage is TRBJ1-2; maybe TRBD1 (6 bases). The length of the CDR3 is 13 residues. Germline V gives CDR1 MDHEN, CDR2 SYDVKM. Trimming pared 7 bases from V and 9 bases from J, leaving 18 bases between. The DNA for the CDR3 is TGTGCCAGCACCCCCGGGACACCCTGGAGCTACACCTTC. Translating it yields CASTPGTPWSYTF.

The V gene is TRBV5-1, the J gene TRBJ2-7; D is undetermined. The CDR3 sequence is 13 residues long. CDR1 is SGHRS, CDR2 YFSETQ, per germline. Trimming took off 4 bases at V and 2 bases at J, with 10 bases between the two ends. CDR3 sequence: CASSGSLPYEQYF. The CDR3 nucleotides are TGCGCCAGCAGCGGGTCGTTACCCTACGAGCAGTACTTC.

This clone was observed a handful of times. This rearrangement joins TRBV30 to TRBJ2-4, with D perhaps matching TRBD2 (7 bases). The length of the CDR3 is 15 residues. Germline V CDR1 and CDR2: GTSNPN, SVGIG (reference sequence). The ends were cut back, 2 bases at V and 2 bases at J, with 13 bases in the middle. CDR3: CAWSQGGGTKNIQYF. The CDR3 DNA reads TGTGCCTGGAGTCAAGGGGGGGGAACCAAAAACATTCAGTACTTC.

The chain carries TRBV6-6 and TRBJ1-5, with a tentative D call TRBD1 (5 bases). CDR3 length equals 13 residues. Deletions cut 7 bases from V and 5 bases from J, with 12 bases between. The germline V gene has CDR1 MNHNY and CDR2 SVGAGI (reference sequence). The CDR3 nucleotides are TGTGCCAGCATGCATGGGGGGTATCAGCCCCAGCATTTT. Translation gives CASMHGGYQPQHF.

This chain connects TRBV6-4 to TRBJ2-2; 7 bases are a match to TRBD2. The CDR3 length is 16 residues. Germline trimming cut 0 bases from V and 1 base from J; bases unmatched to any gene: 2. The germline gives CDR1 MRHNA, CDR2 SNTAGT. The CDR3 sequence: CASSDSAGVNTGELFF. In DNA, the CDR3 is TGTGCCAGCAGTGACTCCGCGGGGGTGAACACCGGGGAGCTGTTTTTT.

The V gene is TRBV18, the J gene TRBJ1-1; possibly TRBD1 for D (6 bases). With 1 base removed from V and 0 bases from J, the gap between germline ends came to 12 bases. Germline CDR1 reads KGHSH; CDR2 reads LQKENI. CDR3 length: 16 residues. Here the CDR3 reads CASSPRVTGLNTEAFF. For the CDR3, the DNA is TGTGCCAGCTCACCACGGGTCACAGGGTTGAACACTGAAGCTTTCTTT.

This clone occurred once. The chain employs TRBV9 and TRBJ2-5; D possibly corresponds to TRBD1 (6 bases). The CDR3 consists of 18 residues. Germline lookup yields CDR1 SGDLS and CDR2 YYNGEE. V shed 4 bases and J shed 3 bases, with 25 bases lying between them. CDR3 bases: TGTGCCAGCAGCCATCCCCGGCACAGGGCAAACTCTAAAGAGACCCAGTACTTC. Translated: CASSHPRHRANSKETQYF. The full variable domain, with the rest looked up from reference TRBV9 and TRBJ2-5, is DSGVTQTPKHLITATGQRVTLRCSPRSGDLSVYWYQQSLDQGLQFLIQYYNGEERAKGNILERFSAQQFPDLHSELNLSSLELGDSALYFCASSHPRHRANSKETQYFGPGTRLLVL.

The chain couples TRBV25-1 to TRBJ2-1; 7 bases fit TRBD2. Germline-derived CDR1 and CDR2 are MGHDK and SYGVNS. This CDR3 is 15 amino acids long. V shed 4 bases, J shed 3 bases, and the junction held 6 bases outside the gene matches. DNA for the CDR3: TGTGCCAGCAGTGTGTCCGGGACTATCTACAATGAGCAGTTCTTC. This translates into CASSVSGTIYNEQFF.

The rearrangement uses TRBV7-8 and TRBJ2-3; 9 positions agree with TRBD2. J lost 4 bases, V lost 5 bases, and 7 bases had no gene match. Germline CDR1 is SGHVS and CDR2 is FQNEAQ. The CDR3 covers 15 residues. The CDR3 is CASSLGLAISDTQYF. The CDR3 nucleotides are TGTGCCAGCAGCCTGGGACTAGCAATTTCAGATACGCAGTATTTT. Combining the CDR3 with reference TRBV7-8 and TRBJ2-3 gives the whole variable domain GAGVSQSPRYKVAKRGQDVALRCDPISGHVSLFWYQQALGQGPEFLTYFQNEAQLDKSGLPSDRFFAERPEGSVSTLKIQRTQQEDSAVYLCASSLGLAISDTQYFGPGTRLTVL.

The chain recombines TRBV28 with TRBJ1-2; D unresolved. Germline V gene sequence: CDR1 MDHEN, CDR2 SYDVKM. The V end was cut by 6 bases, the J end by 4 bases, with 15 bases between. This CDR3 contains 14 residues. In nucleotides, the CDR3 is TGTGCCAGCAGGTCAGGTTCCCCACCCTATGGCTACACCTTC. Protein sequence: CASRSGSPPYGYTF.

This clone was counted a few times. The sample holds other DNA sequences that translate to the same CDR3. The CDR3 reads CASSLWGGNEQYF. The CDR3 nucleotides are TGTGCCAGCAGCTTGTGGGGGGGCAACGAGCAGTACTTC. V usage is TRBV5-5 and J usage is TRBJ2-7, with D possibly TRBD2 on 7 matching bases. V lost 1 base, J lost 5 bases, and 10 bases lay in between. Germline V lookup: CDR1 SGHKS, CDR2 YYEKEE (reference sequence). The CDR3 consists of 13 residues.

The genes are TRBV19 and TRBJ2-2; TRBD1 aligns across 8 bases. Germline V gives CDR1 LNHDA, CDR2 SQIVND (reference sequence). Germline trimming cut 6 bases from V and 4 bases from J; bases unmatched to any gene: 4. The CDR3 contains 14 residues. In nucleotides, the CDR3 is TGTGCCAGTAGGGGACAGGTACGCACCGGGGAGCTGTTTTTT. This encodes CASRGQVRTGELFF.

V and J are TRBV11-2 and TRBJ2-1, with 8 positions matching TRBD2. Per the germline V gene, CDR1 is SGHAT and CDR2 is FQNNGV. V lost 3 bases to trimming and J lost 4 bases; unmatched junction nucleotides: 5. The CDR3 loop spans 15 amino acids. The CDR3 sequence is CASSFTPGGYNEQFF. In DNA, the CDR3 is TGTGCCAGCAGCTTTACCCCGGGAGGGTACAATGAGCAGTTCTTC.

CDR3 DNA: TGTGCCAGCAGTCCTTGGACAGGGGCCTCTGGGGCCAACGTCCTGACTTTC. This gives the protein CASSPWTGASGANVLTF. This chain joins TRBV25-1 and TRBJ2-6; 9 bases map to TRBD1. Trimming took 5 bases from V and 0 from J; bases not matched to a gene: 5. In germline, CDR1 is MGHDK, CDR2 SYGVNS. The CDR3 is 17 residues long.